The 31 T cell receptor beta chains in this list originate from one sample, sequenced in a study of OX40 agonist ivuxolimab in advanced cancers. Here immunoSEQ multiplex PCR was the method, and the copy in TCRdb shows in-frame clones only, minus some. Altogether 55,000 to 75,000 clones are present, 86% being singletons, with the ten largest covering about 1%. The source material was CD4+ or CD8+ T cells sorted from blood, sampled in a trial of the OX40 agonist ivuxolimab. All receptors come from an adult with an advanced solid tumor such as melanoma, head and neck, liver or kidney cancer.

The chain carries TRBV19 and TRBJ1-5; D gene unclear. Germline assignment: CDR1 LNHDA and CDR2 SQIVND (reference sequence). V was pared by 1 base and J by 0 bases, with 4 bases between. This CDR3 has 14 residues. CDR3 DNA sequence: TGTGCCAGTAGTATAGCAAATAGCAATCAGCCCCAGCATTTT. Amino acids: CASSIANSNQPQHF.

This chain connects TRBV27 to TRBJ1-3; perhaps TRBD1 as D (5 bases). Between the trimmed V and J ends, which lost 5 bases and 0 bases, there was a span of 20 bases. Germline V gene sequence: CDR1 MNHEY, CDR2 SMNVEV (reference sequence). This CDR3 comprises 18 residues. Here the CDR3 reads CASSQTRDSVFSGNTIYF. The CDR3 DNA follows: TGTGCCAGCAGTCAGACCCGGGACTCCGTTTTCTCTGGAAACACCATATATTTT.

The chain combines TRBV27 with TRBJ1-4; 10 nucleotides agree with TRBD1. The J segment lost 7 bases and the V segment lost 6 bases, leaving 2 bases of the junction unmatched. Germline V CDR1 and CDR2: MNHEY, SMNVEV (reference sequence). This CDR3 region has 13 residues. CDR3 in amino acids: CASSRDRGEKLFF. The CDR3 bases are TGTGCCAGCAGCCGGGACAGGGGTGAAAAACTGTTTTTT.

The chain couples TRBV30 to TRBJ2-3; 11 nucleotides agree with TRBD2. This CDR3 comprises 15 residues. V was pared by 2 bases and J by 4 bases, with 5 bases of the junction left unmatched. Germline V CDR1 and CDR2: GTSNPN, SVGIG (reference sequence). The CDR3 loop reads CAWSSLAGGSDTQYF. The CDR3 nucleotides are TGTGCCTGGAGTAGTTTAGCGGGAGGGTCAGATACGCAGTATTTT.

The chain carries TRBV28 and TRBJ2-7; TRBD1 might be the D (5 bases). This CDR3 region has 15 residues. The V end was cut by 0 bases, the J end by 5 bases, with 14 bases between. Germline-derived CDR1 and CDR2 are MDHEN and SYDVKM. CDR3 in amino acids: CASSLWAGFPNEQYF. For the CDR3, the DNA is TGTGCCAGCAGTTTATGGGCAGGGTTCCCGAACGAGCAGTACTTC.

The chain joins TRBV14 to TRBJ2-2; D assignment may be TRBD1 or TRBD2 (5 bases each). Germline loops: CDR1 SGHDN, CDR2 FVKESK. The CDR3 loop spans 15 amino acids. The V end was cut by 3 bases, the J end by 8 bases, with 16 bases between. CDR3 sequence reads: CASSQATPGRGELFF. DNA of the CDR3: TGTGCCAGCAGCCAGGCGACTCCAGGGAGAGGGGAGCTGTTTTTT. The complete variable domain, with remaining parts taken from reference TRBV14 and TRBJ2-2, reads EAGVTQFPSHSVIEKGQTVTLRCDPISGHDNLYWYRRVMGKEIKFLLHFVKESKQDESGMPNNRFLAERTGGTYSTLKVQPAELEDSGVYFCASSQATPGRGELFFGEGSRLTVL.

The CDR3 DNA reads as TGTGCCAGCAGCTTCGATCCGAACACTGAAGCTTTCTTT. Protein sequence: CASSFDPNTEAFF. The V and J genes are TRBV7-3 and TRBJ1-1; D is unresolved. The V end was cut by 3 bases, the J end by 1 base, with 6 bases between. CDR1 and CDR2 from the germline V gene are SGHTA and FQGTGA. There are 13 residues in the CDR3.

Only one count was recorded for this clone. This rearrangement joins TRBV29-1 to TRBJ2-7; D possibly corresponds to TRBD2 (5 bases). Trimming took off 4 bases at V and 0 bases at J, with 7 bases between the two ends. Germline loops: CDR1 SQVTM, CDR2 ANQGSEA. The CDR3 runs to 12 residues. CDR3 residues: CSVGESSYEQYF. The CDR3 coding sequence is TGCAGCGTTGGGGAGAGCTCCTACGAGCAGTACTTC.

The chain's CDR3 is CSGSGQGPTYEQYF. CDR3 nucleotide sequence: TGCAGCGGCAGCGGACAGGGGCCAACCTACGAGCAGTACTTC. The gene calls are TRBV29-1 and TRBJ2-7, with 9 bases aligning to TRBD1. The CDR3 sequence is 14 residues long. Per the germline V gene, CDR1 is SQVTM and CDR2 is ANQGSEA. J gave up 2 bases and V 7 bases, and 9 bases lay outside the gene matches.

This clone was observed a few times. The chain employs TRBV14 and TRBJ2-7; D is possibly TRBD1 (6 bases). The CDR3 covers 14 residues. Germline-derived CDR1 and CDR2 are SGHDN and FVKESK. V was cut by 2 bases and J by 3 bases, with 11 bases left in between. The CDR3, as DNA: TGTGCCAGCAGCCAACTGGGACAACACTACGAGCAGTACTTC. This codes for CASSQLGQHYEQYF.

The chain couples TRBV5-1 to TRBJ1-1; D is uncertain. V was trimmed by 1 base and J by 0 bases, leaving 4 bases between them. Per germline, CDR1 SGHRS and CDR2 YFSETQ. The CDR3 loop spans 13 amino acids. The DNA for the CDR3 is TGCGCCAGCAGCTTGACAGTGAACACTGAAGCTTTCTTT. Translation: CASSLTVNTEAFF.

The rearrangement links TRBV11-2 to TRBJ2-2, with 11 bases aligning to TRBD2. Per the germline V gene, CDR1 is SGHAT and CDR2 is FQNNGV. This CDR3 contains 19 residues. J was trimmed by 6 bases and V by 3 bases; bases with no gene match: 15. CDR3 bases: TGTGCCAGCAGCTTTTTCCGTCCCACTAGCGGGAGTGTAGCCGGGGAGCTGTTTTTT. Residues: CASSFFRPTSGSVAGELFF.

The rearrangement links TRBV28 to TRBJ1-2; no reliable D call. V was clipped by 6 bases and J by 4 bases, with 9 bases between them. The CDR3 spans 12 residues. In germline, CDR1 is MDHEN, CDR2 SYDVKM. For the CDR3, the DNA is TGTGCCAGCAGCCCAAGGAGCTATGGCTACACCTTC. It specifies CASSPRSYGYTF.

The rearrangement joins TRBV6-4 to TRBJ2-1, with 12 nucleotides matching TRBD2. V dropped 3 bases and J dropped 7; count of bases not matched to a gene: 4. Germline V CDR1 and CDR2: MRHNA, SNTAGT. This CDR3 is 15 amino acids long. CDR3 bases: TGTGCCAGCAGTGAGGAACTAGCGGGAGGTAATGAGCAGTTCTTC. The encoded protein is CASSEELAGGNEQFF.

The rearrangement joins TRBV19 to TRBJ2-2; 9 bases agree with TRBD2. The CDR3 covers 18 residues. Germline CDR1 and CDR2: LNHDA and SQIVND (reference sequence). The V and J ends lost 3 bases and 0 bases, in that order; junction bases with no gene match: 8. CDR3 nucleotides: TGTGCCAGTAGTATTTCCAGCGGGAGGCCTTCGAACACCGGGGAGCTGTTTTTT. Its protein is CASSISSGRPSNTGELFF.

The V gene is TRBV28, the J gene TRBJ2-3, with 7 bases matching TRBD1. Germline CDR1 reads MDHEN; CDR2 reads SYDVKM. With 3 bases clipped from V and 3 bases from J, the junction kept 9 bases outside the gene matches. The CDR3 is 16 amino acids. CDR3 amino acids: CASSFLTGVGTDTQYF. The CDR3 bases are TGTGCCAGCAGTTTCTTAACAGGGGTCGGTACAGATACGCAGTATTTT.

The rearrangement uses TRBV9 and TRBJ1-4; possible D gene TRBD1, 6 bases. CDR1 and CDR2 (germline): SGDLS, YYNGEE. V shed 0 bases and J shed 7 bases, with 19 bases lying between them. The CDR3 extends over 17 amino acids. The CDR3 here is CASSVGGYGQTPEKLFF. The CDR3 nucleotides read TGTGCCAGCAGCGTAGGGGGGTACGGACAGACCCCTGAAAAACTGTTTTTT.

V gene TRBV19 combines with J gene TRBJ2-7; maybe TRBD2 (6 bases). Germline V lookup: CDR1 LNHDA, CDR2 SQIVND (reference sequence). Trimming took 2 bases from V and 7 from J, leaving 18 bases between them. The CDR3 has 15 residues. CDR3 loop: CASSIKDYPWGEQYF. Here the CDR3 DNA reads TGTGCCAGTAGTATAAAGGACTACCCCTGGGGAGAGCAGTACTTC.

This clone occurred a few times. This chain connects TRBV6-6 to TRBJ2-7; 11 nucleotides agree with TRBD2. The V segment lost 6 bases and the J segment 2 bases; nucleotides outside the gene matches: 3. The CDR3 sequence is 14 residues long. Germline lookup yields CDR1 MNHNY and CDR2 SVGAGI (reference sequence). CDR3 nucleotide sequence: TGTGCCAGCAGATTACTAGCGGGAGCCTACGAGCAGTACTTC. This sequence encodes CASRLLAGAYEQYF.

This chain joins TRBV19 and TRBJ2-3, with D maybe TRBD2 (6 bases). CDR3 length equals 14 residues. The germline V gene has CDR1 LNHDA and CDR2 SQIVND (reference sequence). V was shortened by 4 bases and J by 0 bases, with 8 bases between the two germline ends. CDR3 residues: CASSTGGSTDTQYF. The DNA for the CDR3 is TGTGCCAGTAGTACCGGAGGGAGCACAGATACGCAGTATTTT. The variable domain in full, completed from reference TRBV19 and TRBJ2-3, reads DGGITQSPKYLFRKEGQNVTLSCEQNLNHDAMYWYRQDPGQGLRLIYYSQIVNDFQKGDIAEGYSVSREKKESFPLTVTSAQKNPTAFYLCASSTGGSTDTQYFGPGTRLTVL.

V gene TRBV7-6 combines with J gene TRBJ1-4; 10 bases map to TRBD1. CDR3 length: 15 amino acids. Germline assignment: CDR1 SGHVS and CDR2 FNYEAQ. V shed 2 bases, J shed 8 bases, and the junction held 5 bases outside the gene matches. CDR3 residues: CASSLMGQGQEKLFF. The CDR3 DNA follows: TGTGCCAGCAGCTTAATGGGACAGGGGCAAGAAAAACTGTTTTTT.

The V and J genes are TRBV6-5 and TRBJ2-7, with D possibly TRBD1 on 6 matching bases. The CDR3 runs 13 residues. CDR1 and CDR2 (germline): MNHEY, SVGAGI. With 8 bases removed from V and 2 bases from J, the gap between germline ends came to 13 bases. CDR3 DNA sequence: TGTGCCAGCTTAAATACAGGGACCTACGAGCAGTACTTC. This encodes CASLNTGTYEQYF.

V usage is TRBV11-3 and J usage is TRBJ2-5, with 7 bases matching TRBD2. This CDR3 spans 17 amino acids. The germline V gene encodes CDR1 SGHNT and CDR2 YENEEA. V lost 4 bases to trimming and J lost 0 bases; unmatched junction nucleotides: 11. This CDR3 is CASSSGGRAQYQETQYF. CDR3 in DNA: TGTGCCAGCAGCTCGGGGGGTCGCGCCCAGTACCAAGAGACCCAGTACTTC.

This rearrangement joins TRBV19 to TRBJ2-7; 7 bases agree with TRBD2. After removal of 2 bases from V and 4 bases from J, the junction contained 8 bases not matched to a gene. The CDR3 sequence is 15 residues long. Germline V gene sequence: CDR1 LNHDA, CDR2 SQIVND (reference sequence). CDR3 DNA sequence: TGTGCCAGTAGTATACAGCCGTGGGGGGGGTACGAGCAGTACTTC. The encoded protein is CASSIQPWGGYEQYF. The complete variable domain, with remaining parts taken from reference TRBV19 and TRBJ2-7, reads DGGITQSPKYLFRKEGQNVTLSCEQNLNHDAMYWYRQDPGQGLRLIYYSQIVNDFQKGDIAEGYSVSREKKESFPLTVTSAQKNPTAFYLCASSIQPWGGYEQYFGPGTRLTVT.

CDR3 nucleotides: TGTGCCAGCAGCCGACAGGACTATGGCTACACCTTC. Translation: CASSRQDYGYTF. This sequence joins TRBV6-6 and TRBJ1-2; D might be TRBD1 (6 bases). V was pared by 6 bases and J by 3 bases, with 8 bases between. The V gene's germline CDR1 is MNHNY and CDR2 SVGAGI (reference sequence). The CDR3 extends over 12 amino acids.

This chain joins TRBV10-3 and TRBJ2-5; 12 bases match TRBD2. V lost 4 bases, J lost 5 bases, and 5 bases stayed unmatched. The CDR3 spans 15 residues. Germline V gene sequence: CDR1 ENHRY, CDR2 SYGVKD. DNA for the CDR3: TGTGCCATCAGTGTGACCGGGACTAGCGGGGAGACCCAGTACTTC. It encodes CAISVTGTSGETQYF.

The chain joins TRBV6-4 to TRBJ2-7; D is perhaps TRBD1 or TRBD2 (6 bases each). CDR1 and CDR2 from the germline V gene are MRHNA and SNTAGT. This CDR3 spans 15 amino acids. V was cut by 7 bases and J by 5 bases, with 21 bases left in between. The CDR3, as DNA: TGTGCCAGCATCCCTCCGGAGGGGGTTAGAAACGAGCAGTACTTC. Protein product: CASIPPEGVRNEQYF.

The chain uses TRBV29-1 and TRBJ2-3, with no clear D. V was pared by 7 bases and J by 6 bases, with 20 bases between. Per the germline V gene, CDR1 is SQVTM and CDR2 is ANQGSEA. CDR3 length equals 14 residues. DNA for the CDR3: TGCAGCGCCGGTGACCCAGAAAGAGGTGATACGCAGTATTTT. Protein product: CSAGDPERGDTQYF.

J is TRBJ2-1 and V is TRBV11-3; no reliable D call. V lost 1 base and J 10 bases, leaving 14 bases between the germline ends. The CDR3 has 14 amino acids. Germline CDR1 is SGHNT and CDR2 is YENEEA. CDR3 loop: CASSLGGPEEEQFF. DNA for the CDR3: TGTGCCAGCAGCTTAGGAGGCCCTGAGGAAGAGCAGTTCTTC. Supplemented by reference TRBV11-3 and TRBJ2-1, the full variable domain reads EAGVVQSPRYKIIEKKQPVAFWCNPISGHNTLYWYLQNLGQGPELLIRYENEEAVDDSQLPKDRFSAERLKGVDSTLKIQPAELGDSAVYLCASSLGGPEEEQFFGPGTRLTVL.

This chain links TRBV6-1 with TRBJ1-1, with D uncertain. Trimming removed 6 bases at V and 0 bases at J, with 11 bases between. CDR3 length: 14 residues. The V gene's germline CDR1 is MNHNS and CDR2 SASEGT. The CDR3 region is CASREERMNTEAFF. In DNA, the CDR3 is TGTGCCAGCAGGGAGGAACGGATGAACACTGAAGCTTTCTTT.

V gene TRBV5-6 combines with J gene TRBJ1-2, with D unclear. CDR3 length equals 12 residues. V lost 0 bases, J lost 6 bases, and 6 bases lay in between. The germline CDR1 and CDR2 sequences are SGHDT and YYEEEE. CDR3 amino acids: CASSLDLDGYTF. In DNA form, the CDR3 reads TGTGCCAGCAGCTTGGATTTGGATGGCTACACCTTC.